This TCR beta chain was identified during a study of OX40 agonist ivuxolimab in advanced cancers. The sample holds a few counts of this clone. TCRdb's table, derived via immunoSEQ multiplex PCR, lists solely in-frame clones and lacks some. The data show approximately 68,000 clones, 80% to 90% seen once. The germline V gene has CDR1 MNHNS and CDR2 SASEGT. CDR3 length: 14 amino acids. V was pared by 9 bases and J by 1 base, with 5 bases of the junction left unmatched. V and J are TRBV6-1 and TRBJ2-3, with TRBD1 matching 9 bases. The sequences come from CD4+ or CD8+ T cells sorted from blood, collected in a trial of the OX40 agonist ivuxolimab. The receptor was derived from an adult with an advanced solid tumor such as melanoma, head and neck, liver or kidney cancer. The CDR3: CASSRDRGTDTQYF. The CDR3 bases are TGTGCCAGTTCTCGGGACAGGGGCACAGATACGCAGTATTTT.